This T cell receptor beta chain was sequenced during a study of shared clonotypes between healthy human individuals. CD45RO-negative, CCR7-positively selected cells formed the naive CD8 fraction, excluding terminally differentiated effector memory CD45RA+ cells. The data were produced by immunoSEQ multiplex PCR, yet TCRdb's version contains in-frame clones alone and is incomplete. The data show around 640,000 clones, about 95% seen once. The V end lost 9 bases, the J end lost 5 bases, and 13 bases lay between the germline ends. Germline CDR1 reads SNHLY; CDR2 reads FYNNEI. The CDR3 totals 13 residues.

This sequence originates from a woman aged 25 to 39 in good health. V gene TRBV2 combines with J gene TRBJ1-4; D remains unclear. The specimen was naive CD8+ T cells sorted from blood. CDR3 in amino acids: CARNGLGNEKLFF. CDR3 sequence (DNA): TGTGCCAGAAACGGGCTGGGCAATGAAAAACTGTTTTTT.